This TCR beta chain is from a study of high-grade serous ovarian cancer treatment subgroups. Assay used: immunoSEQ multiplex PCR; TCRdb lists only in-frame clones, some missing. In the table there are fewer than 2,000 clones, 76% of which are singletons. The tumor samples were collected prior to definitive surgery or chemotherapy. Trimming cost V 2 bases and J 3 bases, with 7 bases left between them. From germline, CDR1 is MNHEY and CDR2 SMNVEV (reference sequence). This CDR3 has 13 amino acids. The sample holds one count of this clone. This clonotype was obtained from a human donor with high-grade serous ovarian cancer. V gene TRBV27 combines with J gene TRBJ2-5, with D perhaps TRBD1 (5 bases). The specimen was tumor tissue. CDR3: CASSLLGEETQYF. The CDR3 bases are TGTGCCAGCAGTTTACTAGGGGAAGAGACCCAGTACTTC.